This is a list of T cell receptor beta chains from one sample in a study of T cell responses to AZD1222 COVID-19 vaccine. Sequenced by immunoSEQ multiplex PCR; TCRdb stores in-frame clones only, minus some. The sample holds approximately 100,000 clones, approximately 88% seen once. The material sequenced was peripheral blood, taken on day 0 of AZD1222 vaccination. The receptors were sampled from an adult in good health. CDR3s include the opening cysteine and the closing phenylalanine or tryptophan. Each record gives: J gene, V gene, clone size, D gene, CDR3 protein, CDR3 DNA. The D gene is left open where the match is weak. The size of a clone is reported for some rows only, either as once, few or many, or as a class for expanded clones.

TRBJ2-3 | TRBV9 | - | - | CASSVRRISTDTQYF | TGTGCCAGCAGCGTCAGAAGGATTAGCACAGATACGCAGTATTTT
TRBJ2-2 | TRBV4-3 | - | - | CASRERARVAGELFF | TGCGCCAGCAGAGAGCGAGCAAGGGTAGCCGGGGAGCTGTTTTTT
TRBJ1-3 | TRBV5-6 | - | - | CASSLESGSGPLGNTIYF | TGTGCCAGCAGCTTGGAGTCCGGGTCGGGCCCCTTGGGAAACACCATATATTTT
TRBJ2-3 | TRBV5-6 | - | TRBD2 | CASSPSTSRSTDTQYF | TGTGCCAGCAGCCCATCGACTAGCCGTAGCACAGATACGCAGTATTTT
TRBJ2-7 | TRBV4-1 | - | - | CASSQEGVEIGLGEQYF | TGCGCCAGCAGCCAAGAGGGGGTAGAGATTGGGCTGGGAGAGCAGTACTTC
TRBJ1-2 | TRBV24-1 | - | - | CATSDPLGGAPNGYTF | TGTGCCACCAGTGACCCCTTGGGGGGGGCGCCTAATGGCTACACCTTC
TRBJ1-1 | TRBV6-5 | - | - | CASSSRRLEAFF | TGTGCCAGCAGTTCCCGACGGCTTGAAGCTTTCTTT
TRBJ1-2 | TRBV15 | - | TRBD1 | CATSSGQGPYGYTF | TGTGCCACCAGCAGTGGACAGGGGCCCTATGGCTACACCTTC
TRBJ1-4 | TRBV2 | - | TRBD1 | CASKIQGKTNEKLFF | TGTGCCAGCAAGATACAGGGGAAAACTAATGAAAAACTGTTTTTT
TRBJ2-2 | TRBV9 | - | TRBD1 | CASSALDRANTGELFF | TGTGCCAGCAGCGCCCTGGACAGGGCGAACACCGGGGAGCTGTTTTTT
TRBJ1-5 | TRBV7-2 | once | - | CASSWTDGNQPQHF | TGTGCCAGCAGCTGGACAGATGGCAATCAGCCCCAGCATTTT
TRBJ1-4 | TRBV3-1/TRBV3-2 | - | - | CASSQKGSGRLFF | TGTGCCAGCAGCCAAAAAGGGAGCGGGCGGCTGTTTTTT
TRBJ2-2 | TRBV9 | few | TRBD2 | CASSVVLAGTGELFF | TGTGCCAGCAGCGTAGTGCTAGCGGGTACCGGGGAGCTGTTTTTT
TRBJ1-4 | TRBV4-2 | - | - | CASSQDRSAANEKLFF | TGTGCCAGCAGCCAAGATAGGAGCGCGGCTAATGAAAAACTGTTTTTT
TRBJ1-1 | TRBV18 | - | TRBD1 | CASSPRDSENTEAFF | TGTGCCAGCTCACCCCGGGACAGCGAGAACACTGAAGCTTTCTTT
TRBJ1-1 | TRBV29-1 | few | - | CSVVGYKVEGVAFF | TGCAGCGTTGTCGGCTATAAAGTGGAGGGTGTAGCTTTCTTT
TRBJ2-7 | TRBV5-4 | - | - | CASSHARVSEQYF | TGTGCCAGCAGCCACGCCAGGGTAAGCGAGCAGTACTTC
TRBJ1-4 | TRBV9 | - | TRBD1 | CASSVMGTGYEKLFF | TGTGCCAGCAGCGTAATGGGGACAGGTTATGAAAAACTGTTTTTT
TRBJ1-3 | TRBV7-2 | - | - | CASSSRLAGNTIYF | TGTGCCAGCAGTTCAAGACTAGCTGGAAACACCATATATTTT
TRBJ1-6 | TRBV11-2 | - | - | CASSLGGAPFLAPLHF | TGTGCCAGCAGCTTAGGCGGGGCTCCATTCCTTGCACCCCTCCACTTT
TRBJ2-3 | TRBV6-4 | - | TRBD2 | CASSDSPTSGGTDTQYF | TGTGCCAGCAGTGACTCGCCTACTAGCGGGGGCACAGATACGCAGTATTTT
TRBJ1-1 | TRBV19 | - | - | CASSIWRGSHTEAFF | TGTGCCAGTAGTATATGGAGGGGGAGTCACACTGAAGCTTTCTTT
TRBJ1-5 | TRBV27 | - | - | CASSLLGQSNQPQHF | TGTGCCAGCAGTTTACTCGGACAGAGCAATCAGCCCCAGCATTTT
TRBJ2-3 | TRBV16 | - | TRBD1 | CASTVQGATDTQYF | TGTGCCAGCACCGTACAGGGGGCCACAGATACGCAGTATTTT
TRBJ1-2 | TRBV12-1 | - | - | CASSFLSRRQVIIYGYTF | TGTGCCAGCAGCTTTCTTTCCCGCCGACAGGTGATTATCTATGGCTACACCTTC
TRBJ1-4 | TRBV7-9 | - | - | CASSQAGWGAGEKLFF | TGTGCCAGCAGCCAAGCTGGTTGGGGGGCTGGCGAAAAACTGTTTTTT
TRBJ1-6 | TRBV7-2 | - | - | CASSLTRGRVSSPLHF | TGTGCCAGCAGCTTGACCAGGGGACGCGTTAGTTCACCCCTCCACTTT
TRBJ1-1 | TRBV2 | once | - | CASSGSARVLRNTEAFF | TGTGCCAGCAGTGGCTCGGCCAGGGTATTAAGGAACACTGAAGCTTTCTTT
TRBJ2-7 | TRBV18 | - | TRBD1 | CASVPGTGYEQYF | TGTGCCAGCGTACCGGGGACAGGCTACGAGCAGTACTTC
TRBJ2-1 | TRBV14 | - | TRBD1 | CASSLYIGTGGYNEQFF | TGTGCCAGCAGCCTCTATATAGGGACAGGGGGGTACAATGAGCAGTTCTTC
TRBJ2-1 | TRBV28 | - | TRBD2 | CASRTGTSGRQEQFF | TGTGCCAGCAGGACCGGGACTAGCGGGAGGCAAGAGCAGTTCTTC
TRBJ1-2 | TRBV18 | - | TRBD1 | CASLADGGQGSYGYTF | TGTGCCAGTCTCGCAGACGGGGGACAGGGCAGCTATGGCTACACCTTC
TRBJ2-3 | TRBV19 | - | TRBD1 | CATLDRDTDTQYF | TGTGCCACCCTGGACAGGGACACAGATACGCAGTATTTT
TRBJ1-4 | TRBV9 | - | - | CASSVTRGGEKLFF | TGTGCCAGCAGCGTTACCCGGGGAGGTGAAAAACTGTTTTTT
TRBJ1-6 | TRBV9 | - | TRBD1 | CASTRDSQNSPLHF | TGTGCCAGCACGCGGGACAGCCAGAATTCACCCCTCCACTTT
TRBJ2-2 | TRBV5-1 | - | - | CASSFNPGSTGELFF | TGCGCCAGCAGCTTTAACCCAGGGAGCACCGGGGAGCTGTTTTTT
TRBJ2-1 | TRBV19 | - | - | CASSNWGPRAEQFF | TGTGCCAGTAGTAATTGGGGCCCTCGGGCTGAGCAGTTCTTC
TRBJ1-5 | TRBV7-2 | - | - | CASSLREGNQPQHF | TGTGCCAGCAGCTTAAGAGAGGGCAATCAGCCCCAGCATTTT
TRBJ1-6 | TRBV13 | - | TRBD1 | CASSLGQGVRSPLHF | TGTGCCAGCAGCTTAGGACAGGGGGTAAGATCACCCCTCCACTTT
TRBJ1-2 | TRBV28 | - | - | CASSSPRRVNYGYTF | TGTGCCAGCAGTTCCCCACGGCGGGTTAACTATGGCTACACCTTC
TRBJ1-6 | TRBV9 | - | - | CASSGEERGGGVSPLHF | TGTGCCAGCAGCGGAGAGGAGAGGGGCGGTGGGGTTTCACCCCTCCACTTT
TRBJ1-5 | TRBV10-1 | - | TRBD1 | CASSDGTGWPQHF | TGCGCCAGCAGTGACGGGACAGGGTGGCCCCAGCATTTT
TRBJ2-7 | TRBV4-1 | - | - | CASSQGRGQYEQYF | TGCGCCAGCAGCCAAGGTCGCGGGCAGTACGAGCAGTACTTC
TRBJ1-6 | TRBV6-6 | - | - | CASSYGGDRNSPLHF | TGTGCCAGCAGTTACGGCGGAGACAGAAATTCACCCCTCCACTTT
TRBJ2-7 | TRBV2 | - | - | CASMEGAPYEQYF | TGTGCCAGTATGGAGGGGGCACCCTACGAGCAGTACTTC
TRBJ2-3 | TRBV7-2 | - | TRBD1 | CASSLAGTGATDTQYF | TGTGCCAGCAGCTTAGCGGGGACAGGGGCCACAGATACGCAGTATTTT
TRBJ2-7 | TRBV5-4 | - | - | CASSPGHSISYEQYF | TGTGCCAGCAGCCCTGGACATTCCATCAGCTACGAGCAGTACTTC
TRBJ1-6 | TRBV5-4 | - | TRBD1 | CASSLAQGINSPLHF | TGTGCCAGCAGCTTGGCACAGGGGATAAATTCACCCCTCCACTTT
TRBJ2-7 | TRBV28 | - | - | CASSLRREQYF | TGTGCCAGCAGTTTAAGAAGGGAGCAGTACTTC
TRBJ2-3 | TRBV7-3 | once | TRBD2 | CASSAGLAGGLTDTQYF | TGTGCCAGCAGCGCGGGACTAGCGGGGGGCCTCACAGATACGCAGTATTTT
TRBJ1-2 | TRBV6-2/TRBV6-3 | - | - | CASSPRTVQYGYTF | TGTGCCAGCAGTCCCCGGACAGTTCAGTATGGCTACACCTTC
TRBJ2-7 | TRBV14 | - | - | CASSQVEAGRYF | TGTGCCAGCAGCCAAGTCGAGGCAGGTCGGTACTTC
TRBJ2-5 | TRBV7-2 | - | TRBD2 | CASNQAGGRLETQYF | TGTGCCAGCAACCAAGCGGGGGGTCGTTTGGAGACCCAGTACTTC
TRBJ2-7 | TRBV5-1 | - | - | CASSLAGGLNSYEQYF | TGCGCCAGCAGCTTGGCCGGCGGATTAAACTCCTACGAGCAGTACTTC